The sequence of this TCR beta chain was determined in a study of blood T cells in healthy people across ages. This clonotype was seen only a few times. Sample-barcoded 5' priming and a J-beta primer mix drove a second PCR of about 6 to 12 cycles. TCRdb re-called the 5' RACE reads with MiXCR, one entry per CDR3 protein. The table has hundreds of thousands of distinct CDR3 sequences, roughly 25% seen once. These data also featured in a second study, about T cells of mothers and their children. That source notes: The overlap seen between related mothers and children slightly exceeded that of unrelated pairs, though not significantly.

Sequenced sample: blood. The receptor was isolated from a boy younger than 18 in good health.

CDR3 sequence: CASSQTLSGGHGYTF. Written as DNA, the CDR3 is TGTGCCAGCAGTCAAACCCTTTCGGGTGGCCATGGCTACACCTTC. The J gene is TRBJ1-2, the V gene TRBV2, with D hard to call. CDR3 length: 15 residues. Germline V CDR1 and CDR2: SNHLY, FYNNEI. V was clipped by 5 bases and J by 6 bases, with 19 bases between them.